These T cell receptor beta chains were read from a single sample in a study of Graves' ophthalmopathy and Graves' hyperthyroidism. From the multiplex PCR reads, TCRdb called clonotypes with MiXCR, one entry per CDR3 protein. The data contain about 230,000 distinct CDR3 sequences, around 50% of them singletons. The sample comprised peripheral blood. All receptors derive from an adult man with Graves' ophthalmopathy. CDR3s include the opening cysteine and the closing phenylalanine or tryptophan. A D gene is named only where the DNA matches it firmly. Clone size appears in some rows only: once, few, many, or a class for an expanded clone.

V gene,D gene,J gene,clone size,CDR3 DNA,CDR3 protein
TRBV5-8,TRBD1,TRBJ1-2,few,TGTGCCAGCAGCTTGGAGGACAGGGGAGGCTACACCTTC,CASSLEDRGGYTF
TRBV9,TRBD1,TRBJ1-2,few,TGTGCCAGCAGCGGAGCCTCAGGGGGCGATGGCTACACCTTC,CASSGASGGDGYTF
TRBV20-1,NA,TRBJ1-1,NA,TGCAGTGCTAGTCACACTGAAGCTTTCTTT,CSASHTEAFF
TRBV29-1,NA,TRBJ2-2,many,TGCAGCGTTGTATCCGGTACCGGGGAGCTGTTTTTT,CSVVSGTGELFF
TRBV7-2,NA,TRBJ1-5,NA,TGTGCCAGCAGTCCCGCGCCACAGGGTCTTGATCAGCCCCAGCATTTT,CASSPAPQGLDQPQHF
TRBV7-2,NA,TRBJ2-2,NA,TGTGCCAGCAGCTTACCGGGAGTAACGGCCACCGGGGAGCTGTTTTTT,CASSLPGVTATGELFF
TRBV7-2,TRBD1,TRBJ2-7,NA,TGTGCCAGCAGCTGGACAGGGGGCGCCTACGAGCAGTACTTC,CASSWTGGAYEQYF
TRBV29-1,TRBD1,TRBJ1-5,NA,TGCAGCGCGGACAGGGGGTCGAATCAGCCCCAGCATTTT,CSADRGSNQPQHF
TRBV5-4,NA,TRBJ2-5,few,TGTGCCAGCAGCTTAACGGGGTGGGTCCAAGAGACCCAGTACTTC,CASSLTGWVQETQYF
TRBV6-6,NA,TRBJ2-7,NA,TGTGCCAGCAGTTATGCGGACGCCGGCCCCTACGAGCAGTACTTC,CASSYADAGPYEQYF
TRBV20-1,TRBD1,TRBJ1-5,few,TGCAGTGCTAGAGCAGGGGGCGCGGGACAGCCCCAGCATTTT,CSARAGGAGQPQHF
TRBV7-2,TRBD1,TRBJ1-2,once,TGTGCCAGCAGCTCTAGGACAGGGGGCGATGGCTACACCTTC,CASSSRTGGDGYTF
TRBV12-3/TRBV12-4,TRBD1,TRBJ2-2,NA,TGTGCCAGCAGTCTTAGCCGGGACAGGTCGACCGGGGAGCTGTTTTTT,CASSLSRDRSTGELFF
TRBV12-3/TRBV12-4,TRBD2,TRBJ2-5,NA,TGTGCCAGCAGTGGGGGCGGGAGGGCCACAGAGACCCAGTACTTC,CASSGGGRATETQYF